This T cell receptor beta chain was sequenced in a study of control samples from healthy donors and cancer patients. Germline values: CDR1 KGHDR, CDR2 SFDVKD. This CDR3 region has 15 residues. The V gene lost 3 bases and the J gene lost 3 bases, with 13 bases spanning the gap. A few counts support this clone. TCRdb's copy holds only in-frame clones and misses some; the assay was immunoSEQ multiplex PCR. Of over 100,000 clones in the sample, about 87% were seen once. This chain uses TRBV24-1 with TRBJ1-2; perhaps TRBD1 as D (6 bases). The sample consisted of blood. This receptor was identified in a man in his forties in good health. DNA of the CDR3: TGTGCCACCAGTGATGGGGTGACAGGCTACTATGGCTACACCTTC. This gives the protein CATSDGVTGYYGYTF.